This T cell receptor beta chain was identified in a study of long-term antiretroviral therapy in people with HIV. CDR3 length equals 16 residues. The V and J ends lost 4 bases and 0 bases respectively, with 16 bases between them. Germline values: CDR1 GTSNPN, CDR2 SVGIG (reference sequence). The assay, immunoSEQ v3.0, was run at survey level. Clones were read by immunoSEQ multiplex PCR, and TCRdb kept only the in-frame ones, dropping some. The profile shows under 20,000 clones, roughly 80% of them singletons. Sequencing was performed on unsorted PBMCs, taken 2.3 years after starting antiretroviral therapy. This chain links TRBV30 with TRBJ2-1; possible D gene TRBD2, 6 bases. The clonotype comes from a woman aged 35 to 49 with HIV. CDR3 loop: CAWKIVAESSYNEQFF. The CDR3 DNA follows: TGTGCCTGGAAGATTGTAGCGGAGAGCTCCTACAATGAGCAGTTCTTC.